The 30 T cell receptor beta chains below come from one sample, sequenced in a study of memory CD4+ T cells and cytomegalovirus serostatus. Data came from immunoSEQ multiplex PCR; TCRdb stores just in-frame clones and leaves some out. Found here are 84,000 or so clones, about 85% of them singletons; the top ten hold about 0.72%. The sort gate was single viable CD3+CD4+CD8-CD45RO+ cells for memory CD4+ T cells. Input material: memory CD4+ T cells from blood. The receptors stem from an adult in good health and CMV-seronegative.

This clone was observed a few times. The chain uses TRBV10-3 and TRBJ1-2; 11 positions match TRBD1. Trimming cost V 2 bases and J 7 bases; bases outside gene matches: 3. This CDR3 comprises 14 residues. Germline V lookup: CDR1 ENHRY, CDR2 SYGVKD. The CDR3 reads CAISEGGQGVGYTF. DNA for the CDR3: TGTGCCATCAGTGAGGGGGGACAGGGGGTTGGCTACACCTTC.

This chain connects TRBV4-1 to TRBJ2-3; D is perhaps TRBD2 (6 bases). V lost 2 bases and J lost 5, with 11 bases in between. Germline V gene lookup returns CDR1 MGHRA and CDR2 YSYEKL. The CDR3 length is 14 residues. The CDR3 here is CASSQRPGVDTQYF. The DNA of the CDR3 is TGCGCCAGCAGCCAAAGGCCGGGGGTAGATACGCAGTATTTT.

This clone was recorded a few times. V and J are TRBV28 and TRBJ2-3, with D possibly matching TRBD1 (6 bases). CDR3 size: 17 residues. CDR1 and CDR2 (germline): MDHEN, SYDVKM. Trimming stripped 2 bases from V and 7 bases from J, with 22 bases between. The CDR3 DNA reads TGTGCCAGCAGTTTACCGAGTTACAGGGCTGGATCAAATACGCAGTATTTT. It yields the protein CASSLPSYRAGSNTQYF.

The chain uses TRBV29-1 and TRBJ1-2; D uncertain. The CDR3 has 13 residues. CDR1 SQVTM and CDR2 ANQGSEA come from the germline V gene. Trimming cost V 5 bases and J 0 bases, with 10 bases left between them. CDR3 sequence (DNA): TGCAGCGTTCAATTTGCGGCTAACTATGGCTACACCTTC. Its translation is CSVQFAANYGYTF.

The V and J genes are TRBV6-5 and TRBJ2-7; 10 positions match TRBD2. The V and J ends lost 2 bases and 0 bases, in that order; junction bases with no gene match: 1. This CDR3 spans 15 amino acids. CDR1 and CDR2 from the germline V gene are MNHEY and SVGAGI. This chain's CDR3 is CASSYIAGGSYEQYF. The CDR3 coding sequence is TGTGCCAGCAGTTACATAGCGGGGGGCTCCTACGAGCAGTACTTC.

The CDR3 DNA reads TGTGCCAGCAGTTACTCTCAGGGAAACACAGATACGCAGTATTTT. Amino acid sequence: CASSYSQGNTDTQYF. The chain combines TRBV6-6 with TRBJ2-3; possibly TRBD1 for D (5 bases). The CDR3 loop spans 15 amino acids. Germline CDR1 is MNHNY and CDR2 is SVGAGI (reference sequence). V lost 0 bases and J 2 bases, leaving 9 bases between the germline ends.

J is TRBJ2-2 and V is TRBV25-1, with a tentative D call TRBD1 (5 bases). V shed 4 bases and J shed 3 bases, with 9 bases lying between them. This CDR3 is built from 14 residues. Germline V gene data show CDR1 as MGHDK and CDR2 as SYGVNS. The CDR3 sequence is CASSAQGYTGELFF. DNA of the CDR3: TGTGCCAGCAGTGCTCAGGGTTACACCGGGGAGCTGTTTTTT.

The chain links TRBV5-1 to TRBJ2-1; tentatively, D is TRBD1 (6 bases). The CDR3 consists of 15 residues. With 5 bases removed from V and 8 bases from J, the gap between germline ends came to 20 bases. CDR1 is SGHRS, CDR2 YFSETQ, per germline. The CDR3: CASRPGTQVPDEQFF. In nucleotides, the CDR3 is TGCGCCAGCAGACCGGGGACACAGGTCCCCGATGAGCAGTTCTTC.

V and J are TRBV27 and TRBJ1-5; D may be TRBD1 (5 bases). The CDR3 length is 13 residues. Germline V gene data show CDR1 as MNHEY and CDR2 as SMNVEV (reference sequence). V was clipped by 2 bases and J by 7 bases, with 9 bases between them. CDR3 residues: CASSLTGDQPQHF. CDR3 coding DNA: TGTGCCAGCAGTTTAACGGGGGACCAGCCCCAGCATTTT.

The table lists this clone with a few counts. The J gene is TRBJ1-1, the V gene TRBV10-3; the D is unclear. Per germline, CDR1 ENHRY and CDR2 SYGVKD. The CDR3 is 14 amino acids. Trimming removed 0 bases at V and 1 base at J, with 6 bases between. The CDR3 here is CAISESGGNTEAFF. The DNA of the CDR3 is TGTGCCATCAGTGAGTCAGGAGGGAACACTGAAGCTTTCTTT.

The sample holds a few counts of this clone. The gene calls are TRBV6-5 and TRBJ2-2; 7 nucleotides agree with TRBD2. CDR3 length equals 14 residues. In germline, CDR1 is MNHEY, CDR2 SVGAGI. V shed 4 bases and J 5 bases; nucleotides not matched to a gene: 4. The CDR3 reads CASSSPGGTGELFF. The CDR3 DNA is TGTGCCAGCAGTTCACCCGGGGGGACCGGGGAGCTGTTTTTT.

The gene calls are TRBV5-6 and TRBJ1-4; unclear D gene. Germline assignment: CDR1 SGHDT and CDR2 YYEEEE. V lost 4 bases, J lost 3 bases, and 10 bases lay in between. The CDR3 has 14 amino acids. CDR3 coding DNA: TGTGCCAGCAGCCCGGGGTGGGCTAATGAAAAACTGTTTTTT. It codes for CASSPGWANEKLFF.

The chain couples TRBV4-2 to TRBJ1-5; no definite D call. The germline CDR1 and CDR2 sequences are LGHNA and YNFKEQ. V was trimmed by 0 bases and J by 2 bases, leaving 8 bases between them. CDR3 length: 15 residues. The CDR3 region has the DNA TGTGCCAGCAGCCAAGAGGGTACAGGCAATCAGCCCCAGCATTTT. This encodes CASSQEGTGNQPQHF.

V and J are TRBV5-1 and TRBJ2-1; D is ambiguous. CDR1 is SGHRS and CDR2 is YFSETQ in the germline V gene. Trimming took 3 bases from V and 2 from J, leaving 6 bases between them. The CDR3 is made up of 13 amino acids. The DNA for the CDR3 is TGCGCCAGCAGCTCGGGCACCTACAATGAGCAGTTCTTC. Its translation: CASSSGTYNEQFF.

This chain connects TRBV29-1 to TRBJ2-1; D may be TRBD1 (6 bases). Trimming took off 3 bases at V and 7 bases at J, with 19 bases between the two ends. Per the germline V gene, CDR1 is SQVTM and CDR2 is ANQGSEA. CDR3 length equals 15 residues. The CDR3 bases are TGCAGCGTTGAGAGGACACAGGGAATGCGGAATGAGCAGTTCTTC. It encodes CSVERTQGMRNEQFF.

The V gene is TRBV7-3, the J gene TRBJ2-2, with D hard to call. Trimming left V 2 bases short and J 0 bases short, with 10 bases between. This CDR3 contains 16 residues. Germline lookup yields CDR1 SGHTA and CDR2 FQGTGA. In nucleotides, the CDR3 is TGTGCCAGCAGCTTAGGACGGCCAACGAACACCGGGGAGCTGTTTTTT. Encoded protein: CASSLGRPTNTGELFF.

This clone was counted a single time. The rearrangement joins TRBV5-4 to TRBJ2-3; D unclear. CDR3 length: 16 residues. Per the germline V gene, CDR1 is SGHNT and CDR2 is YYREEE (reference sequence). With 0 bases removed from V and 0 bases from J, the gap between germline ends came to 11 bases. CDR3 coding DNA: TGTGCCAGCAGCTTGGTGTCCGGGTCTAGCACAGATACGCAGTATTTT. Its translation: CASSLVSGSSTDTQYF.

This rearrangement joins TRBV18 to TRBJ1-2; TRBD1 agrees at 7 bases. V lost 4 bases and J lost 6; bases outside the gene matches: 8. CDR1 is KGHSH and CDR2 is LQKENI in the germline V gene. CDR3 size: 14 residues. The CDR3 nucleotides read TGTGCCAGCTCACTGCCGGACAGGCCGGATGGCTACACCTTC. This gives the protein CASSLPDRPDGYTF.

This chain links TRBV5-1 with TRBJ1-4, with D possibly TRBD1 on 6 matching bases. Trimming removed 3 bases at V and 0 bases at J, with 6 bases between. Germline V gene lookup returns CDR1 SGHRS and CDR2 YFSETQ. CDR3 length: 14 residues. For the CDR3, the DNA is TGCGCCAGCAGCTGGACAGCAACTAATGAAAAACTGTTTTTT. Its translation is CASSWTATNEKLFF. Filled out from reference TRBV5-1 and TRBJ1-4, the complete variable domain reads KAGVTQTPRYLIKTRGQQVTLSCSPISGHRSVSWYQQTPGQGLQFLFEYFSETQRNKGNFPGRFSGRQFSNSRSEMNVSTLELGDSALYLCASSWTATNEKLFFGSGTQLSVL.

The rearrangement links TRBV27 to TRBJ1-2; D may be TRBD1 (6 bases). The V end was cut by 4 bases, the J end by 8 bases, with 20 bases between. The CDR3 length is 15 residues. The germline gives CDR1 MNHEY, CDR2 SMNVEV (reference sequence). CDR3 region: CASSSSTGGAGGYTF. Written as DNA, the CDR3 is TGTGCCAGCAGTTCCTCGACAGGTGGGGCGGGAGGCTACACCTTC.

This chain joins TRBV5-6 and TRBJ1-5; D gene ambiguous. This CDR3 region has 14 residues. Germline V CDR1 and CDR2: SGHDT, YYEEEE. Trimming removed 0 bases from V and 5 bases from J, with 9 bases in between. CDR3 residues: CASSLGAAYQPQHF. CDR3 in DNA: TGTGCCAGCAGCTTGGGGGCAGCGTATCAGCCCCAGCATTTT.

The chain links TRBV9 to TRBJ1-5; 11 bases align to TRBD1. Per germline, CDR1 SGDLS and CDR2 YYNGEE. Trimming cost V 2 bases and J 6 bases; bases outside gene matches: 4. The CDR3 spans 15 residues. The CDR3 protein is CASSVTGTGGQPQHF. Written as DNA, the CDR3 is TGTGCCAGCAGCGTGACCGGGACAGGGGGTCAGCCCCAGCATTTT.

This rearrangement joins TRBV7-8 to TRBJ2-7; either TRBD1 or TRBD2 may supply D (5 bases each). The germline gives CDR1 SGHVS, CDR2 FQNEAQ. This CDR3 has 16 amino acids. The V end lost 5 bases, the J end lost 4 bases, and 21 bases lay between the germline ends. The CDR3: CASSPLVQGASYEQYF. The CDR3 DNA reads as TGTGCCAGCAGCCCCCTTGTGCAGGGAGCCTCGTACGAGCAGTACTTC.

This clone showed up just a few times. The chain recombines TRBV19 with TRBJ2-3; possible D gene TRBD1, 5 bases. Germline CDR1 reads LNHDA; CDR2 reads SQIVND (reference sequence). The germline V and J ends were trimmed by 3 bases and 3 bases, with 13 bases remaining between them. The CDR3 has 15 amino acids. The CDR3 nucleotides read TGTGCCAGTAGTATTCTGGCCAGGGTGACAGATACGCAGTATTTT. Residues: CASSILARVTDTQYF.

The rearrangement uses TRBV7-2 and TRBJ2-3; D unresolved. The CDR3 loop spans 13 amino acids. CDR1 is SGHTA and CDR2 is FQGNSA in the germline V gene. V dropped 5 bases and J dropped 4 bases, with 10 bases sitting between them. The CDR3 DNA follows: TGTGCCAGCAGCATCGGTCTCGCAGATACGCAGTATTTT. Amino acids: CASSIGLADTQYF.

V usage is TRBV6-1 and J usage is TRBJ1-4, with TRBD1 matching 9 bases. Germline V CDR1 and CDR2: MNHNS, SASEGT. V dropped 5 bases and J dropped 5; count of bases not matched to a gene: 3. This CDR3 region has 14 residues. CDR3 sequence reads: CASSPGQGNEKLFF. CDR3 bases: TGTGCCAGCAGTCCGGGACAGGGCAATGAAAAACTGTTTTTT.

V is TRBV9 and J is TRBJ1-6; D call uncertain. V shed 3 bases and J shed 5 bases, with 12 bases lying between them. The CDR3 has 15 residues. Germline lookup yields CDR1 SGDLS and CDR2 YYNGEE. The CDR3 region is CASSEEVHHNSPLHF. CDR3 DNA sequence: TGTGCCAGCAGCGAAGAGGTACACCATAATTCACCCCTCCACTTT.

J is TRBJ1-4 and V is TRBV5-6, with D tentatively TRBD1 (5 bases). There are 14 residues in the CDR3. V dropped 1 base and J dropped 7 bases, with 11 bases sitting between them. In germline, CDR1 is SGHDT, CDR2 YYEEEE. CDR3 sequence: CASSLLAGSEKLFF. The CDR3 nucleotides read TGTGCCAGCAGCTTGCTGGCAGGGAGTGAAAAACTGTTTTTT.

The genes are TRBV30 and TRBJ2-1, with 7 bases aligning to TRBD2. The CDR3 spans 12 residues. Germline values: CDR1 GTSNPN, CDR2 SVGIG (reference sequence). V trimming: 4 bases; J trimming: 6 bases; junction bases outside the gene matches: 3. The CDR3: CAWTGGGNEQFF. The DNA for the CDR3 is TGTGCCTGGACGGGCGGGGGCAATGAGCAGTTCTTC.

The chain is built from TRBV15 and TRBJ1-1; D is uncertain. Germline-derived CDR1 and CDR2 are LNHNV and YYDKDF (reference sequence). V lost 3 bases, J lost 4 bases, and 9 bases lay in between. The CDR3 consists of 13 residues. CDR3 sequence reads: CATSRLGSTEAFF. The CDR3 nucleotides read TGTGCCACCAGCAGGCTCGGGTCCACTGAAGCTTTCTTT.